This TCR beta chain comes out of a study of T cells of healthy individuals. This clonotype was detected ten times or more. V lost 4 bases, J lost 5 bases, and 9 bases stayed unmatched. Germline loops: CDR1 SGHDN, CDR2 FVKESK. The CDR3 sequence is 16 residues long. TCRdb ran MiXCR on the 5' RACE reads and lists one entry per CDR3 protein. The data show some 69,000 distinct CDR3 sequences, about a sixth seen once. This TCR was recovered from a human donor in good health. V gene TRBV14 combines with J gene TRBJ2-5; 11 bases map to TRBD2. The chain's CDR3 is CASSPLTSGIFETQYF. As DNA, the CDR3 is TGTGCCAGCAGCCCATTGACTAGCGGGATATTCGAGACCCAGTACTTC.